This entry features one T cell receptor (beta chain) sequence. Its antigen is not known. 60 Vbeta and 13 Jbeta primers were used in PCR. Profiled with immunoSEQ multiplex PCR; TCRdb holds only in-frame clones, not every one. The table has about 87,000 clones, 65% to 75% seen once; the top ten hold approximately 20%. The CDR3 loop spans 14 amino acids. The germline V and J ends were trimmed by 1 base and 4 bases, with 10 bases remaining between them. CDR1 SEHNR and CDR2 FQNEAQ come from the germline V gene (reference sequence). This sample stems from a study of cytomegalovirus exposure and HLA in healthy donors. Findings and caveats of the study: Donors were assumed by presence/absence analyses to have roughly uniform sequencing depth.

The specimen was PBMCs. The V gene is TRBV7-9, the J gene TRBJ1-2, with a weak D call TRBD1 (5 bases). This sequence originates from a man aged 30-40 years in good health and CMV-seropositive. CDR3 sequence reads: CASSLVQGGYGYTF. The CDR3 nucleotides are TGTGCCAGCAGCTTAGTGCAGGGTGGCTATGGCTACACCTTC.